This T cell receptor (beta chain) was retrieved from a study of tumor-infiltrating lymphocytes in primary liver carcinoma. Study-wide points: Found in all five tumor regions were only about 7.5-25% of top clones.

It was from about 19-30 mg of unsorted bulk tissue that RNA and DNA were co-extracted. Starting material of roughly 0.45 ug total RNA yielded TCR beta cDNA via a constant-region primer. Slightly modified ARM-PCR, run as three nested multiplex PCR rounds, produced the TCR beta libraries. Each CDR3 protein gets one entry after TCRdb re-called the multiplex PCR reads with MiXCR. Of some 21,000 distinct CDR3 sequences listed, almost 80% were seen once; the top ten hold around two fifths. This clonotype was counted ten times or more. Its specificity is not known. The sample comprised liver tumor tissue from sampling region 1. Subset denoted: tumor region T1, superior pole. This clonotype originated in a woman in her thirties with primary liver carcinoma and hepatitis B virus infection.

The CDR3 here is CASRAGLAGGNEQFF. As DNA, the CDR3 is TGTGCCAGCAGGGCCGGACTAGCGGGAGGCAATGAGCAGTTCTTC. This chain connects TRBV2 to TRBJ2-1; TRBD2 aligns across 14 bases. This CDR3 comprises 15 residues. The germline V gene encodes CDR1 SNHLY and CDR2 FYNNEI. Trimming took 6 bases from V and 6 from J; bases not matched to a gene: 4.